The entry below gives a single T cell receptor beta chain sequence along with its context. Its antigen has not been determined. One base away there is no much larger clone; base qualities are not given. Each collaborating institution followed its own protocols to collect whole blood in K2EDTA tubes. For TCRbeta analysis, collaborators shipped samples in one of three forms: frozen whole blood, isolated PBMCs, or DNA extracted from either of those sample types. This sample is part of a study of blood T cell repertoires in COVID-19 (dated by TCRdb to the early 2020s). About the investigation overall: Samples from collaborators originated in the United States, Italy and Spain and spanned both the acute and convalescent phases of COVID-19. A de-identified subject ID, COVID-19 status, age in years and sex were almost always included in the sample metadata. A freely available public database, intended as a resource for researchers studying the immune response to SARS-CoV-2, is where the repertoires were released. The samples were drawn from two sources: the first 160 participants of the ongoing ImmuneRACE study, and 1,254 subjects contributed by 6 global collaborators. The prospective study material was composed of cDNA or gDNA derived from T cells, B-cell-depleted T cells, or PBMCs. HLA class I and class II types, where available, came from metadata supplied by the sample provider rather than from assay-based typing. Deeply sampled blood TCRbeta repertoires from subjects exposed to, actively infected with, or recovered from COVID-19 were included in the dataset. The paper's findings and limits, for the study overall: The quantity of clinical and demographic metadata differed by source and by participant and was supplied without curation.

The CDR3, cysteine through phenylalanine, is 13 amino acids long. CDR3 DNA only is kept here, 39 bases in frame from base 1. For CDR1 and CDR2, the germline V gene lists SGHNT and YENEEA. V drops 1 base and J drops 5 bases, leaving 6 bases in between. The immunoSEQ Assay, a bias-controlled multiplex PCR, was used to amplify TCRbeta CDR3 regions from genomic DNA. The paper's processing steps were these. The number of nucleated cells in each sample was estimated by amplification of reference gene primers within the assay. To quantify the absolute abundance of each unique TCRbeta CDR3 rearrangement, sequence reads were collapsed and filtered. For each sample, productive Simpson clonality was calculated by taking the square root of Simpson's diversity index across productive rearrangements. The table comes from immuneACCESS by way of TCRdb, which keeps in-frame sequences with V and J called. Part of the clones is missing from these tables; in studies checked, under half for an unresolved V gene and the rest for unknown reasons. D and trimming come from the DNA, and the V and J calls and clone size come from that table. The sample contains fewer than 200,000 clones, approximately 83% of them found a single time. Of the sample, roughly 2% falls within the top ten clones.

This receptor was obtained from a woman of 80 years or more with acute or convalescent COVID-19. The V gene is TRBV11-3 and the J gene is TRBJ2-1, with the D gene uncertain. The specimen was peripheral blood. The bases are TGTGCCAGCAGCTTAGGGGCACACAATGAGCAGTTCTTC. The translation is CASSLGAHNEQFF.